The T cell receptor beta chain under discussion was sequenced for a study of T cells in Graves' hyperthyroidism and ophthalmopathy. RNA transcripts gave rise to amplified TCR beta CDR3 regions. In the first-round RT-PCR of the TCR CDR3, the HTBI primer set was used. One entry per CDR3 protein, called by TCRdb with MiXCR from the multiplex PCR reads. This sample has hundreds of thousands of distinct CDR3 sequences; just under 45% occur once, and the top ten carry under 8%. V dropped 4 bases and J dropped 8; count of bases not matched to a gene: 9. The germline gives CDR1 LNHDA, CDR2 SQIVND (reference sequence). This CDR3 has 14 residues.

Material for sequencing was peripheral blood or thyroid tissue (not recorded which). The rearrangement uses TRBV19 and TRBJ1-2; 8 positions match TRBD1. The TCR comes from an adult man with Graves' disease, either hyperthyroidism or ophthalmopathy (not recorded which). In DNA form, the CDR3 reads TGTGCCAGTAGTACCGGGGACAGGTTAAGGGGCTACACCTTC. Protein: CASSTGDRLRGYTF. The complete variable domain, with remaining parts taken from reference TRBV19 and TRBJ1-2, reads DGGITQSPKYLFRKEGQNVTLSCEQNLNHDAMYWYRQDPGQGLRLIYYSQIVNDFQKGDIAEGYSVSREKKESFPLTVTSAQKNPTAFYLCASSTGDRLRGYTFGSGTRLTVV.